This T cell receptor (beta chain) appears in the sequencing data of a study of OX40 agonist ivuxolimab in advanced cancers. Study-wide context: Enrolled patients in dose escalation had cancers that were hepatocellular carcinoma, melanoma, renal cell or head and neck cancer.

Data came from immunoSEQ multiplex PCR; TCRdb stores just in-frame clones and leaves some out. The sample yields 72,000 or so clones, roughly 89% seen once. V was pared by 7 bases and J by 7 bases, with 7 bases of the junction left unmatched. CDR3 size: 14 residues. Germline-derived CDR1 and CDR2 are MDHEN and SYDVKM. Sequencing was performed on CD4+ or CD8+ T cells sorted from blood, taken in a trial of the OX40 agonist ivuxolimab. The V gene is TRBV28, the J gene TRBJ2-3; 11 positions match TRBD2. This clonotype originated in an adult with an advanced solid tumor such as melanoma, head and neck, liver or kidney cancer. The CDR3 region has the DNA TGTGCCAGCACCTTAGCGGGGGGGTCTAATACGCAGTATTTT. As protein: CASTLAGGSNTQYF.